The next 21 T cell receptor beta chains were all read from a single sample in a study of tumor-infiltrating lymphocytes in glioblastoma multiforme. Multiple V-beta primers and a C-beta primer amplified TCRB from RNA. Each CDR3 protein gets one entry after TCRdb re-called the multiplex PCR reads with MiXCR. The sample holds some 11,000 distinct CDR3 sequences, about 72% seen once. Sequencing was performed on brain tumor tissue. These TCRs come from a male donor with glioblastoma.

Note on this clonotype: Sequence at one end of the junction differs from germline and may be a read error. The rearrangement joins TRBV7-8 to TRBJ1-3, with D unresolved. There are 12 residues in the CDR3. The germline CDR1 and CDR2 sequences are SGHVS and FQNEAQ. Here the CDR3 reads CANSLSGNTIYF. The CDR3 coding sequence is TGTGCCAACAGCTTATCTGGAAACACCATATATTTT.

This sequence joins TRBV20-1 and TRBJ2-1; weak D call: TRBD2 (5 bases). V was clipped by 2 bases and J by 8 bases, with 13 bases between them. The CDR3 has 13 amino acids. CDR1 is DFQATT and CDR2 is SNEGSKA in the germline V gene (reference sequence). The CDR3 DNA reads as TGCAGTGCTAGAATGTGGGAGAGGGATGAGCAGTTCTTC. It yields the protein CSARMWERDEQFF.

The rearrangement joins TRBV21-1 to TRBJ2-7; the DNA was not compared with TRBD2, the D call given in the table. TRBV21-1 is a recognized pseudogene. CDR3 length: 17 residues. In DNA, the CDR3 is TGTGCCAGCAGCAAAAGGGCCAGGGAGGGTACCACCTACGAGCAGTACTTC. Its protein product is CASSKRAREGTTYEQYF.

This clonotype was seen only a few times. Just one base apart from a much larger clone, this may be a read error. The rearrangement uses TRBV29-1 and TRBJ2-5; unclear D gene. CDR1 and CDR2 from the germline V gene are SQVTM and ANQGSEA. CDR3 size: 12 residues. The CDR3 protein is CSIEGFQETQHF. The CDR3 DNA reads TGCAGCATTGAAGGGTTCCAAGAGACCCAGCACTTC.

This clonotype turned up a few times. With a much larger clone just one base away, this may be a read error. CDR3 sequence (DNA): TGTGCCAACAGCTTAGATGAATACGAGCAGTACTTC. The encoded protein is CANSLDEYEQYF. V and J are TRBV11-2 and TRBJ2-7, with D hard to call. The CDR3 length is 12 residues. CDR1 is SGHAT, CDR2 FQNNGV, per germline.

The chain uses TRBV11-3 and TRBJ2-5; perhaps TRBD1 as D (6 bases). There are 16 residues in the CDR3. CDR1 is SGHNT and CDR2 is YENEEA in the germline V gene. The V and J ends lost 1 base and 7 bases respectively, with 19 bases between them. The CDR3 nucleotides read TGTGCCAGCAGCTTAGGTCAAGGACAGCCCCTTTGGACCCAGTACTTC. It encodes CASSLGQGQPLWTQYF.

The table lists this clonotype with many counts. CDR3 nucleotide sequence: TGTGCCATCGCGCGGGGATGGACAGGGGGGCCTCTGAACACTGAAGCTTTCTTT. Residues: CAIARGWTGGPLNTEAFF. The chain joins TRBV10-3 to TRBJ1-1, with 10 bases matching TRBD1. The V gene's germline CDR1 is ENHRY and CDR2 SYGVKD. Germline trimming cut 8 bases from V and 0 bases from J; bases unmatched to any gene: 15. The CDR3 consists of 18 residues.

In this sample, this clonotype turned up a few times. The chain uses TRBV11-2 and TRBJ1-1; perhaps TRBD1 as D (5 bases). The CDR3 consists of 14 residues. Germline CDR1 and CDR2: SGHAT and FQNNGV. V gave up 8 bases and J gave up 3 bases, with 16 bases separating them. The chain's CDR3 is CASGQRGWDTEAFF. The CDR3 region has the DNA TGTGCCAGCGGACAACGAGGGTGGGACACTGAAGCTTTCTTT. Drawing the rest from reference TRBV11-2 and TRBJ1-1, the complete variable domain is EAGVAQSPRYKIIEKRQSVAFWCNPISGHATLYWYQQILGQGPKLLIQFQNNGVVDDSQLPKDRFSAERLKGVDSTLKIQPAKLEDSAVYLCASGQRGWDTEAFFGQGTRLTVV.

The chain joins TRBV11-2 to TRBJ2-1; 7 bases agree with TRBD1. The germline gives CDR1 SGHAT, CDR2 FQNNGV. V was pared by 4 bases and J by 12 bases, with 21 bases of the junction left unmatched. The CDR3 consists of 17 residues. This CDR3 is CASSSAVRGPSRSVQFF. CDR3 nucleotides: TGTGCCAGCAGCTCAGCAGTAAGGGGGCCTTCGCGCAGTGTGCAGTTCTTC.

The gene calls are TRBV20-1 and TRBJ2-1, with TRBD2 identical over 7 bases. The V gene's germline CDR1 is DFQATT and CDR2 SNEGSKA (reference sequence). This CDR3 has 14 residues. Trimming took 2 bases from V and 3 from J; bases not matched to a gene: 4. This CDR3 is CSARRGVDYNEQFF. The CDR3 region has the DNA TGCAGTGCTAGACGGGGGGTGGACTACAATGAGCAGTTCTTC.

This clonotype was found a few times. The chain has TRBV10-3 and TRBJ1-2; TRBD1 matches at 7 bases. Germline V gives CDR1 ENHRY, CDR2 SYGVKD. The V segment lost 4 bases and the J segment 0 bases; nucleotides outside the gene matches: 11. CDR3 length equals 17 residues. The CDR3 spells CAISGGQTMTTNYGYTF. CDR3 nucleotide sequence: TGTGCCATCAGTGGGGGACAGACAATGACTACTAACTATGGCTACACCTTC.

The V and J genes are TRBV11-3 and TRBJ2-3; 11 nucleotides agree with TRBD2. V lost 5 bases, J lost 5 bases, and 12 bases stayed unmatched. The CDR3 covers 17 residues. In germline, CDR1 is SGHNT, CDR2 YENEEA. DNA of the CDR3: TGTGCCAGCAGCCCGGGCGTAGCGGGAGGGCCGGAAGATACGCAGTATTTT. Its protein product is CASSPGVAGGPEDTQYF.

This clonotype was counted between two and nine times. The genes are TRBV10-3 and TRBJ1-2; D not certain. Trimming stripped 0 bases from V and 6 bases from J, with 11 bases between. Germline V gene data show CDR1 as ENHRY and CDR2 as SYGVKD. The CDR3 has 14 amino acids. Here the CDR3 reads CAISESLGSDGYTF. As DNA, the CDR3 is TGTGCCATCAGTGAGTCTCTGGGGTCAGATGGCTACACCTTC.

The chain combines TRBV6-1 with TRBJ2-3; no firm D call. CDR3 size: 14 residues. Germline V lookup: CDR1 MNHNS, CDR2 SASEGT. Trimming removed 7 bases from V and 4 bases from J, with 15 bases in between. CDR3 nucleotide sequence: TGTGCCAGCAAGAAGGATGGGGAAGCAGATACGCAGTATTTT. Protein sequence: CASKKDGEADTQYF.

This clonotype is categorized as medium-sized. This chain links TRBV4-1 with TRBJ2-3, with D uncertain. Trimming took 6 bases from V and 4 from J, leaving 14 bases between them. The CDR3 covers 14 residues. The germline V gene has CDR1 MGHRA and CDR2 YSYEKL. CDR3 bases: TGCGCCAGCAGTCAAACGGCTATCGCAGATACGCAGTATTTT. This encodes CASSQTAIADTQYF.

By its share, this clonotype is large (0.1 to 1%). The chain's CDR3 is CASSLGPPSVHNEQFF. CDR3 nucleotides: TGTGCCAGCAGCTTAGGCCCCCCTAGCGTGCACAATGAGCAGTTCTTC. The chain employs TRBV11-2 and TRBJ2-1; D perhaps matches TRBD2 (6 bases). Germline V gene lookup returns CDR1 SGHAT and CDR2 FQNNGV. V gave up 1 base and J gave up 5 bases, with 15 bases separating them. The CDR3 covers 16 residues.

Note on this clonotype: The CDR3 does not end in the conserved phenylalanine or tryptophan, so this is likely a read error. V and J are TRBV29-1 and TRBJ2-1; TRBD1 is a possible D gene (7 bases). Germline V gene lookup returns CDR1 SQVTM and CDR2 ANQGSEA. CDR3 length equals 14 residues. CDR3 DNA: TGCAGCGTTGGGGGGTGGCAGGGGGGCAATGGGCAGTTCTTA. Protein: CSVGGWQGGNGQFL.

Note on this clonotype: Its ends do not fully match the called genes, so a read error is possible. This sequence joins TRBV6-5 and TRBJ1-6; the D gene is possibly TRBD1 (5 bases). This CDR3 has 12 amino acids. CDR1 is MNHEY, CDR2 SVGAGI, per germline. The CDR3 region has the DNA TGTGCCAGCGGGGCGGGAAATTCAGCCCTCCACTTC. It encodes CASGAGNSALHF.

This clonotype was counted ten times or more. The V gene is TRBV6-5, the J gene TRBJ2-1; D unresolved. Trimming removed 0 bases from V and 8 bases from J, with 8 bases in between. CDR3 length: 13 residues. Germline V lookup: CDR1 MNHEY, CDR2 SVGAGI. CDR3 protein: CASSYSGSDEQFF. CDR3 DNA sequence: TGTGCCAGCAGTTACTCGGGGTCTGATGAGCAGTTCTTC.

Worth noting for this clonotype: No conserved phenylalanine or tryptophan ends this CDR3, so it is likely a read error. The chain uses TRBV11-3 and TRBJ2-1, with D perhaps TRBD1 (5 bases). CDR3 length equals 14 residues. CDR1 SGHNT and CDR2 YENEEA come from the germline V gene. CDR3 protein: CASRLAGAFNEQFY. CDR3 coding DNA: TGTGCCAGCAGATTAGCTGGGGCCTTCAATGAGCAGTTCTAC.

This chain joins TRBV11-2 and TRBJ2-1, with D hard to call. V was cut by 5 bases and J by 6 bases, with 5 bases left in between. Germline lookup yields CDR1 SGHAT and CDR2 FQNNGV. The CDR3 is made up of 11 amino acids. CDR3 sequence: CASSIFNEQFF. CDR3 DNA: TGTGCCAGCAGCATATTCAATGAGCAGTTCTTC.